Described below is a single T cell receptor (beta chain) sequence and its context. Both 60 Vbeta primers and 13 Jbeta primers went into the PCR. Sequenced by immunoSEQ multiplex PCR; TCRdb stores in-frame clones only, minus some. Its clone listing holds some 140,000 clones. These data belong to a study of cytomegalovirus exposure and HLA in healthy donors. V shed 6 bases and J 7 bases; nucleotides not matched to a gene: 10. Germline CDR1 is MDHEN and CDR2 is SYDVKM. The length of the CDR3 is 16 residues. The sequenced sample consisted of PBMCs. The clonotype originates from a middle-aged woman in good health and CMV-seronegative. The V and J genes are TRBV28 and TRBJ1-6, with TRBD1 matching 9 bases. The CDR3 DNA sequence: TGTGCCAGCAGACGTCCGGGACAGGGATTCAATTCACCCCTCCACTTT. Translating gives CASRRPGQGFNSPLHF. Looking up the rest from reference TRBV28 and TRBJ1-6 gives the full variable domain: DVKVTQSSRYLVKRTGEKVFLECVQDMDHENMFWYRQDPGLGLRLIYFSYDVKMKEKGDIPEGYSVSREKKERFSLILESASTNQTSMYLCASRRPGQGFNSPLHFGNGTRLTVT.